This entry concerns a single T cell receptor beta chain. The data derive from a study of blood T cell repertoires in COVID-19. Looking at the study overall: Acute and convalescent COVID-19 specimens originated in the United States, Italy and Spain.

Per the original data handling: Amplification with reference gene primers provided the estimates of nucleated cell counts. The data were produced by immunoSEQ multiplex PCR, yet TCRdb's version contains in-frame clones alone and is incomplete. From that table come the V and J calls and clone size; the DNA was used to work out D and trimming. The table has roughly 73,000 clones, over 85% seen once; the top ten hold 1.5%. Germline CDR1 is SGDLS and CDR2 is YYNGEE. The germline V and J ends were trimmed by 8 bases and 7 bases, with 4 bases remaining between them. The CDR3 totals 10 residues. This rearrangement joins TRBV9 to TRBJ1-6; D is undetermined. This clonotype was obtained from a man aged 50-60 years with acute or convalescent COVID-19. The sample comprised peripheral blood. This CDR3 is CARLNSPLHF. DNA for the CDR3: TGTGCCAGGCTAAATTCACCCCTCCACTTT.